The sequence of this T cell receptor (beta chain) was determined in a study of cytomegalovirus exposure and HLA in healthy donors. About the study: Samples from HLA-typed donors yielded 85 million to 95 million unique TCRs in an early data release. Regarding the study as a whole: Apparent HLA restriction characterized most CMV-associated TCR beta chains in a later analysis. Accurate prediction of most subjects' HLA-A and HLA-B alleles from TCR beta sequences was reported.

The V end was cut by 0 bases, the J end by 10 bases, with 3 bases between. The CDR3 has 9 amino acids. Germline V CDR1 and CDR2: DFQATT, SNEGSKA (reference sequence). Concerning this clone: Its antigen is still unknown.

The PCR was carried out with 60 Vbeta primers and 13 Jbeta primers. Profiling relied on immunoSEQ multiplex PCR, and the TCRdb table lists in-frame clones only, not all of them. In all, the sample yields about 160,000 clones. V and J are TRBV20-1 and TRBJ1-1; D remains unclear. The receptor comes from a man aged 25-45 years in good health and CMV-seronegative. Input material: PBMCs. DNA of the CDR3: TGCAGTGCTAGAGATATAGCTTTCTTT. Protein: CSARDIAFF.